Listed below are T cell receptor beta chains from one sample, sequenced in a study of post-analysis software for immune sequencing data. TCRdb passed the PCR reads through MiXCR, listing each CDR3 protein once. The sample holds approximately 770,000 distinct CDR3 sequences, about half seen once. Sequencing was performed on blood. The receptors were gathered from a girl between 5 and 17 years old with multiple sclerosis. Each CDR3 is given with its conserved first and last residue. D genes are given only for firm matches. Clone sizes are given selectively: once, few, many, or a class where the clone is expanded.

v_call,clone_size,d_call,j_call,cdr3_nt,cdr3_aa
TRBV6-5,NA,NA,TRBJ1-2,TGTGCCAGCAGTTACTTACAGGGAAATGGCTACACCTTC,CASSYLQGNGYTF
TRBV6-5,NA,NA,TRBJ2-7,TGTGCCAGCAGTCCTTTATACTCCTACGAGCAGTACTTC,CASSPLYSYEQYF
TRBV6-6,NA,NA,TRBJ2-7,TGTGTGGTGGGGGAATCCTACGAGCAGTACTTC,CVVGESYEQYF
TRBV20-1,few,TRBD2,TRBJ2-1,TGCAGTGCAACCCGACTAGCGGGAGGGCCCCCGGTGCAGTTCTTC,CSATRLAGGPPVQFF
TRBV12-3/TRBV12-4,NA,TRBD1,TRBJ2-7,TGTGCCAGCAGTTCCCGGGACAGGGGATACTACGAGCAGTACTTC,CASSSRDRGYYEQYF
TRBV6-5,NA,NA,TRBJ1-6,TGTGCCAGCAGCCTTAGTGCCCCTTCTTCACCCCTCCACTTT,CASSLSAPSSPLHF
TRBV27,NA,TRBD1,TRBJ2-7,TGTGCCACCTGGGACAGGTCCTCCTACGAGCAGTACTTC,CATWDRSSYEQYF
TRBV3-1,NA,NA,TRBJ2-3,TGTGCCAGCAGCCAAGATGGTCCCCATACGCAGTATTTT,CASSQDGPHTQYF
TRBV12-3/TRBV12-4,many,NA,TRBJ2-7,TGTGCCAGCAGTTTTAGGGACTACGAGCAGTACTTC,CASSFRDYEQYF
TRBV10-3,NA,TRBD2,TRBJ2-1,TGTGCCATCAGTGAGGGGACTAGCGGGAACTACAATGAGCAGTTCTTC,CAISEGTSGNYNEQFF
TRBV6-8,NA,NA,TRBJ2-5,TGTGCCAGCAGTTCCTACCGCGAGGACGGCGACCAAGAGACCCTGTACTTC,CASSSYREDGDQETLYF
TRBV25-1,few,TRBD1,TRBJ2-5,TGTGCCAGCAGTGAATCGGGACAGGGTAGAGAGACCCAGTACTTC,CASSESGQGRETQYF
TRBV27,few,TRBD2,TRBJ2-1,TGTGCCAGCAGTTCCCTCCTAGCGGGAGGACTCAATGAGCAGTTCTTC,CASSSLLAGGLNEQFF
TRBV20-1,NA,NA,TRBJ2-3,TGCTGTGCTAGACCCCAGGCAGATACGCAGTATTTT,CCARPQADTQYF
TRBV9,NA,TRBD1,TRBJ1-1,TGTGCCAGCAGCGTAGAGGGGGCAGGAAACACTGAAGCTTTCTTT,CASSVEGAGNTEAFF
TRBV7-9,NA,TRBD2,TRBJ2-1,TGTGCCAGCAGCCCCGGGACTAGTCCTTTCCATGAGCAGTTCTTC,CASSPGTSPFHEQFF
TRBV7-9,NA,TRBD1,TRBJ2-1,TGTGCCAGCAGCTTAGAGGGACAGGGTTTCAATGAGCAGTTCTTC,CASSLEGQGFNEQFF
TRBV20-1,NA,TRBD2,TRBJ2-5,TGCAGTGCTCTGGTCGGATCGGGTCTAGCGGGCAGGAGGGAGACCCAGTACTTC,CSALVGSGLAGRRETQYF
TRBV7-9,few,NA,TRBJ2-1,TGTGCCAGCAGCTTAGTGCTTGGGTCGTACAATGAGCAGTTCTTC,CASSLVLGSYNEQFF
TRBV7-9,few,NA,TRBJ1-2,TGTGCCAGCAGTACCCTTCTCGGAGACGGCTCTGGCTACACCTTC,CASSTLLGDGSGYTF
TRBV5-1,few,TRBD2,TRBJ2-3,TGCGCCAGCAGCAGGGGACTAGCGGGAGGCCTTAGCACAGATACGCAGTATTTT,CASSRGLAGGLSTDTQYF
TRBV2,NA,NA,TRBJ2-5,TGTGCCAGCAGCGAGGGCCGGAGGGAGAAGTACTTC,CASSEGRREKYF
TRBV11-3,few,TRBD2,TRBJ2-1,TGTGCCAGCAGCCTACTAGCGGGAGGGCCAAATGAGCAGTTCTTC,CASSLLAGGPNEQFF
TRBV20-1,few,NA,TRBJ2-7,TGCAGTGCTCCCCGTCGTCAGCGTTTGGTCGAGCAGTACTTC,CSAPRRQRLVEQYF
TRBV12-3/TRBV12-4,few,NA,TRBJ2-7,TGTGCCAGCAGTTTCACTCCTGTTTACGAGCAGTACTTC,CASSFTPVYEQYF
TRBV10-3,NA,NA,TRBJ2-1,TGTGCCATCAAGGGGAATGACCCCTACAATGAGCAGTTCTTC,CAIKGNDPYNEQFF
TRBV29-1,NA,NA,TRBJ2-7,TGCAGCGTGATCTCAGGCACCTACGAGCAGTACTTC,CSVISGTYEQYF
TRBV13,NA,TRBD2,TRBJ2-3,TGTGCCAGCAGTGTCGGGAGGCGCACAGATACGCAGTATTTT,CASSVGRRTDTQYF
TRBV20-1,few,TRBD2,TRBJ2-1,TGCAGTGCTAGGACTAGCGGGAGGGCCGACAATGAGCAGTTCTTC,CSARTSGRADNEQFF
TRBV27,NA,TRBD2,TRBJ2-7,TGTGCCAGCAGTTTATCTTCCGGGACTACCTCTCGGGAGCAGTACTTC,CASSLSSGTTSREQYF
TRBV27,NA,NA,TRBJ1-2,TGTGCCAGCAGTTTATCACCCGGGGGCCTCTATGGCTACACCTTC,CASSLSPGGLYGYTF
TRBV5-1,NA,TRBD2,TRBJ2-7,TGCGCCAGCCGTCTTAGCGGGGAACCGACCGAGCAGTACTTC,CASRLSGEPTEQYF
TRBV6-6,NA,TRBD1,TRBJ2-3,TGTGCCAGCAGTTACGCCTTACCGGGACAGGGGAGGGATACGCAGTATTTT,CASSYALPGQGRDTQYF
TRBV20-1,many,TRBD2,TRBJ2-5,TGCAGTGCTCCTCGGGGGGGACGGTCGATTTTACCCGGGGAGACCCAGTACTTC,CSAPRGGRSILPGETQYF
TRBV6-5,NA,NA,TRBJ2-7,TGTGCCAGCAGCCCTCGGGGGATCAATCCGTCGAACGAGCAGTACTTC,CASSPRGINPSNEQYF
TRBV29-1,NA,TRBD1,TRBJ1-2,TGCAGCGTTGAAGCGACAGGGGAGGCCACCTTC,CSVEATGEATF
TRBV20-1,few,NA,TRBJ2-4,TGCAGTGCCGGGGGCAGTTTAATAGCCAAAAACATTCAGTACTTC,CSAGGSLIAKNIQYF
TRBV7-8,NA,NA,TRBJ2-4,TGTGCCAGCAGCTTAGAGGCAGGAAGAGCCAAAAACATTCAGTACTTC,CASSLEAGRAKNIQYF
TRBV7-9,few,TRBD2,TRBJ2-1,TGTGCCAGCAGCTCCCCGGCGGGGGGACGGAGCTCCTACAATGAGCAGTTCTTC,CASSSPAGGRSSYNEQFF
TRBV20-1,NA,NA,TRBJ2-7,TGCAGTGCACCCTCCCAGCGGAACCTCTACGAGCAGTACTTC,CSAPSQRNLYEQYF
TRBV5-1,NA,TRBD1,TRBJ2-7,TGCGCCAGCAGCTGCCGGGACAGGGCGGACGAGCAGTACTTC,CASSCRDRADEQYF
TRBV7-9,NA,NA,TRBJ2-3,TGTGCCAGCAGTCCCGGACCAGCCCCGCGGGATACGCAGTATTTT,CASSPGPAPRDTQYF
TRBV7-9,NA,NA,TRBJ2-1,TGTGCCAGCAGCTTTATGGGGACCGCGTTGGGTGAGCAGTTCTTC,CASSFMGTALGEQFF
TRBV7-9,NA,TRBD1,TRBJ1-4,TGTGCCAGCAGCGAGCCGACAGGGGATAATGAAAAACTGTTTTTT,CASSEPTGDNEKLFF
TRBV27,few,NA,TRBJ1-2,TGTGCCAGCAGTTTTCTCTCCGGGCATGAAGGCTACACCTTC,CASSFLSGHEGYTF
TRBV6-1,NA,TRBD1,TRBJ1-4,TGTGCCAGCAGTGTGACAGGGCCCTCCCCGGGTGAAAAACTGTTTTTT,CASSVTGPSPGEKLFF
TRBV10-3,few,NA,TRBJ2-7,TGTGCCATCAGTGAATATGAGGGGAGCGAGCAGTACTTC,CAISEYEGSEQYF
TRBV3-1,NA,NA,TRBJ2-1,TGTGCCAGCAGCCAAGAAGTGACTCCCTCAAATGAGCAGTTCTTC,CASSQEVTPSNEQFF
TRBV7-2,NA,NA,TRBJ2-7,TGTGCCAGCAGCCAAGCACGAAACGAGCAGTACTTC,CASSQARNEQYF
TRBV7-6,NA,TRBD2,TRBJ2-6,TGTGCCAGCAGCTTAGTTAGGGGGAGACTAGCGCCCAGCTCTGGGGCCAACGTCCTGACTTTC,CASSLVRGRLAPSSGANVLTF
TRBV11-1,NA,NA,TRBJ1-2,TGTGCCAGCAGCCCCCCCGGCGCGAGCTATGGCTACACCTTC,CASSPPGASYGYTF
TRBV20-1,few,TRBD2,TRBJ2-7,TGCAGTGCTAGACGCCCGACTAGCGGTTATTACGAGCAGTACTTC,CSARRPTSGYYEQYF
TRBV5-1,NA,NA,TRBJ2-1,TGCGCCAGCAGCTCCACTCTCCGTGACAATGAGCAGTTCTTC,CASSSTLRDNEQFF
TRBV27,few,TRBD2,TRBJ2-7,TGTGCCAGCCGGTTGGATCTAGCGGTACCCTACGAGCAGTACTTC,CASRLDLAVPYEQYF
TRBV10-3,few,TRBD1,TRBJ2-7,TGTGCCATCAGTGATGGGACAGGGGGCACTACCTCCTACGAGCAGTACTTC,CAISDGTGGTTSYEQYF